What follows are 7 T cell receptor beta chains derived from one specimen sequenced in a study of control samples from healthy donors and cancer patients. TCRdb's copy holds only in-frame clones and misses some; the assay was immunoSEQ multiplex PCR. The table shows 140,000 or so clones, with approximately 92% occurring only once. The sample consisted of blood. These receptors all stem from a man aged 25-45 years in good health.

The chain combines TRBV7-9 with TRBJ2-5; unclear D gene. Per the germline V gene, CDR1 is SEHNR and CDR2 is FQNEAQ (reference sequence). V lost 5 bases and J lost 3, with 10 bases in between. The CDR3 has 13 amino acids. DNA for the CDR3: TGTGCCAGCAGCCCCGAGACGGAAGAGACCCAGTACTTC. This sequence encodes CASSPETEETQYF.

The rearrangement joins TRBV10-2 to TRBJ1-1; D is perhaps TRBD1 (6 bases). The CDR3 loop spans 13 amino acids. Trimming took off 5 bases at V and 6 bases at J, with 13 bases between the two ends. CDR1 is WSHSY, CDR2 SAAADI, per germline. DNA for the CDR3: TGCGCCAGCAGTTTTCCAGGGGAACCTGAAGCTTTCTTT. Translation gives CASSFPGEPEAFF.

The chain has TRBV30 and TRBJ1-4; D not certain. The CDR3 sequence is 12 residues long. With 2 bases removed from V and 8 bases from J, the gap between germline ends came to 9 bases. CDR1 is GTSNPN, CDR2 SVGIG, per germline (reference sequence). CDR3 nucleotides: TGTGCCTGGAGTCGAGCCCGGGAAAAACTGTTTTTT. Amino acids: CAWSRAREKLFF.

The chain joins TRBV25-1 to TRBJ2-1; 11 nucleotides align to TRBD2. The CDR3 loop spans 15 amino acids. The junction had 2 bases not matched to a gene; V was cut back by 2 bases and J by 5 bases. Germline V gene lookup returns CDR1 MGHDK and CDR2 SYGVNS. The chain's CDR3 is CASSERLAGNNEQFF. Written as DNA, the CDR3 is TGTGCCAGCAGTGAAAGACTAGCGGGGAACAATGAGCAGTTCTTC.

About this clone: Other DNA sequences in this sample translate to the same CDR3. The V call is TRBV6-5, the J call TRBJ1-4; D may be TRBD1 (5 bases). The CDR3 runs 12 residues. Trimming stripped 5 bases from V and 8 bases from J, with 9 bases between. From germline, CDR1 is MNHEY and CDR2 SVGAGI. The CDR3 here is CASSTGAEKLFF. CDR3 coding DNA: TGTGCCAGCAGTACAGGCGCCGAAAAACTGTTTTTT.

The chain carries TRBV6-1 and TRBJ2-3; 9 bases match TRBD1. The length of the CDR3 is 19 residues. J gave up 2 bases and V 3 bases, and 15 bases lay outside the gene matches. The V gene's germline CDR1 is MNHNS and CDR2 SASEGT. The CDR3: CASSDGTGYMGAPTDTQYF. As DNA, the CDR3 is TGTGCCAGCAGTGACGGGACAGGGTATATGGGGGCCCCCACAGATACGCAGTATTTT.

This chain links TRBV12-3 or TRBV12-4 with TRBJ2-2; no firm D call. The germline V and J ends were trimmed by 5 bases and 3 bases, with 4 bases remaining between them. This CDR3 spans 12 amino acids. The CDR3 DNA reads TGTGCCAGCAGTCTCTACACCGGGGAGCTGTTTTTT. It translates to CASSLYTGELFF.